This T cell receptor beta chain is from a study of cytomegalovirus exposure and HLA in healthy donors. CDR1 and CDR2 from the germline V gene are SEHNR and FQNEAQ (reference sequence). This CDR3 contains 14 residues. Unmatched junction bases numbered 6, after V lost 5 bases and J lost 4 bases. A multiplex PCR was run with 60 Vbeta primers and 13 Jbeta primers. Profiled with immunoSEQ multiplex PCR; TCRdb holds only in-frame clones, not every one. The sample holds around 120,000 clones; over 60% are singletons and the top ten take over 1%. The sequence was obtained from a human donor in good health. Sequencing used PBMCs. The chain has TRBV7-9 and TRBJ1-2; 8 bases line up with TRBD1. CDR3 DNA: TGTGCCAGCAGCCCCCGGACAGGGCTCTATGGCTACACCTTC. This translates into CASSPRTGLYGYTF.